A selection of T cell receptor beta chains follows, all from one sample in a study of human T cells and chemical hapten exposure. MiXCR was run by TCRdb on the RACE reads, yielding one entry per CDR3 protein. The repertoire holds 90,000 to 110,000 distinct CDR3 sequences, with about a tenth as singletons. Specimen: whole blood, collected in connection with sensitization to the hapten diphenylcyclopropenone (DPC). Every receptor here comes from a woman between 40 and 55 years old with alopecia areata. Some clones in this sample may be carry-over from other donors' samples. Each CDR3 is given with its conserved first and last residue. The D gene is left open where the match is weak. A row's size may be missing; if present it is once, few, many or a size class.

J gene: TRBJ1-1; clone size: few; D gene: .; V gene: TRBV10-2; CDR3 protein: CASRGGGDTEAFF; CDR3 DNA: TGCGCCAGCAGGGGGGGCGGGGACACTGAAGCTTTCTTT
J gene: TRBJ1-5; clone size: many; D gene: .; V gene: TRBV18; CDR3 protein: CASSPLAGVGNQPQHF; CDR3 DNA: TGTGCCAGCTCACCACTTGCGGGGGTGGGCAATCAGCCCCAGCATTTT
J gene: TRBJ2-5; clone size: many; D gene: .; V gene: TRBV28; CDR3 protein: CASSAPYRAQETQYF; CDR3 DNA: TGTGCCAGCAGTGCCCCCTACAGGGCCCAAGAGACCCAGTACTTC
J gene: TRBJ2-1; clone size: many; D gene: .; V gene: TRBV6-5; CDR3 protein: CASSYSPAREYSYNEQFF; CDR3 DNA: TGTGCCAGCAGTTACTCCCCAGCCAGAGAATACTCCTACAATGAGCAGTTCTTC
J gene: TRBJ1-1; clone size: .; D gene: .; V gene: TRBV6-2/TRBV6-3; CDR3 protein: CASRPFTDNTEAFF; CDR3 DNA: TGTGCCAGCAGGCCTTTTACGGATAACACTGAAGCTTTCTTT
J gene: TRBJ2-5; clone size: many; D gene: .; V gene: TRBV6-5; CDR3 protein: CASGRAEETQYF; CDR3 DNA: TGTGCCTCAGGCAGGGCAGAAGAGACCCAGTACTTC
J gene: TRBJ1-4; clone size: few; D gene: TRBD1; V gene: TRBV5-1; CDR3 protein: CASSLEVSGTGNEKLFF; CDR3 DNA: TGCGCCAGCAGCTTGGAAGTCTCCGGGACAGGGAATGAAAAACTGTTTTTT
J gene: TRBJ2-3; clone size: .; D gene: .; V gene: TRBV18; CDR3 protein: CASSRRSTDTQYF; CDR3 DNA: TGTGCCAGCTCACGCCGGAGCACAGATACGCAGTATTTT
J gene: TRBJ2-3; clone size: many; D gene: .; V gene: TRBV7-9; CDR3 protein: CASSFFSQTSTDTQYF; CDR3 DNA: TGTGCCAGCAGCTTCTTCTCACAGACTAGCACAGATACGCAGTATTTT
J gene: TRBJ2-7; clone size: few; D gene: TRBD1; V gene: TRBV28; CDR3 protein: CASTRTGGDEQYF; CDR3 DNA: TGTGCCAGCACAAGGACAGGGGGCGACGAGCAGTACTTC